Each of the 27 T cell receptor beta chains below was sequenced from the same sample in a study of blood T cell repertoires in COVID-19 (dated by TCRdb to 2020 to 2021). Library prep was done by the immunoSEQ multiplex PCR assay. As stored in TCRdb, this immuneACCESS dataset retains in-frame rearrangements with V and J assigned. A fraction of the clones does not appear; measured against another copy, unresolved V genes explain less than half of the discrepancy, and the remainder lacks a known reason. The sample records roughly 130,000 clones, 86% of which are singletons. The ten biggest clones cover around 2.3% of the sample. Sequenced: PBMCs or T cells enriched from blood (not recorded which). The receptors here all came from a woman between 50 and 59 years old who had recovered from COVID-19.

This clone turned up a few times. V is TRBV12-5 and J is TRBJ1-2; TRBD1 might be the D (6 bases). Germline CDR1 and CDR2: LGHNT and FRNRAP. Trimming left V 2 bases short and J 3 bases short, with 10 bases between. This CDR3 is 14 amino acids long. CDR3 nucleotide sequence: TGTGCTAGTGGTTTGACAGGGCCATACTATGGCTACACCTTC. Amino acids: CASGLTGPYYGYTF.

This sequence joins TRBV19 and TRBJ2-5; 7 bases are a match to TRBD1. CDR1 LNHDA and CDR2 SQIVND come from the germline V gene (reference sequence). This CDR3 is built from 15 residues. V shed 3 bases, J shed 1 base, and the junction held 5 bases outside the gene matches. The CDR3 loop reads CASSIGQAVQETQYF. CDR3 nucleotide sequence: TGTGCCAGTAGTATTGGACAGGCTGTCCAAGAGACCCAGTACTTC. The variable domain in full, with the rest retrieved from reference TRBV19 and TRBJ2-5, is DGGITQSPKYLFRKEGQNVTLSCEQNLNHDAMYWYRQDPGQGLRLIYYSQIVNDFQKGDIAEGYSVSREKKESFPLTVTSAQKNPTAFYLCASSIGQAVQETQYFGPGTRLLVL.

The V call is TRBV5-5, the J call TRBJ2-5; no firm D call. Germline-derived CDR1 and CDR2 are SGHKS and YYEKEE (reference sequence). Trimming removed 0 bases from V and 4 bases from J, with 19 bases in between. The CDR3 is made up of 17 amino acids. The CDR3 DNA sequence: TGTGCCAGCAGCTTGGCCATGGATCCCCACGGCGGAGAGACCCAGTACTTC. Protein product: CASSLAMDPHGGETQYF.

The table lists this clone with a few counts. J is TRBJ2-7 and V is TRBV11-3; maybe TRBD1 (5 bases). Trimming stripped 0 bases from V and 2 bases from J, with 20 bases between. CDR3 length: 18 amino acids. Germline CDR1 reads SGHNT; CDR2 reads YENEEA. DNA for the CDR3: TGTGCCAGCAGCTTAGATTGGTCTAATTGGACAAATACCTACGAGCAGTACTTC. Protein sequence: CASSLDWSNWTNTYEQYF.

CDR3 sequence reads: CARSLKKEQNFGNTIYF. CDR3 coding DNA: TGTGCCAGAAGCTTAAAAAAGGAACAGAACTTTGGAAACACCATATATTTT. The rearrangement joins TRBV7-5 to TRBJ1-3; the DNA was not compared with TRBD1, the D call given in the table. TRBV7-5 is a documented pseudogene. This CDR3 has 17 residues.

This chain uses TRBV10-1 with TRBJ1-1; D is possibly TRBD1 (5 bases). The CDR3 is 13 residues long. V lost 5 bases to trimming and J lost 0 bases, with 7 bases between them. In germline, CDR1 is WNHNN, CDR2 SYGVQD (reference sequence). CDR3 sequence reads: CASSPGMNTEAFF. CDR3 nucleotide sequence: TGCGCCAGCAGTCCAGGGATGAACACTGAAGCTTTCTTT.

V usage is TRBV30 and J usage is TRBJ1-5; D is unclear. Germline CDR1 and CDR2: GTSNPN and SVGIG (reference sequence). Trimming stripped 1 base from V and 3 bases from J, with 7 bases between. The CDR3 is 13 amino acids. The CDR3 DNA reads as TGTGCCTGGAGTGGGGCAGACAATCAGCCCCAGCATTTT. It codes for CAWSGADNQPQHF.

This clone was counted between two and nine times. DNA for the CDR3: TGTGCCACGAGAACCGGGACAGGAGCCAACTACGAGCAGTACTTC. The encoded protein is CATRTGTGANYEQYF. This chain links TRBV10-3 with TRBJ2-7; 8 nucleotides line up with TRBD1. Germline CDR1 ENHRY, CDR2 SYGVKD. V lost 10 bases, J lost 3 bases, and 14 bases stayed unmatched. The CDR3 covers 15 residues.

The rearrangement links TRBV9 to TRBJ1-3; 7 bases are a match to TRBD1. CDR3 length equals 13 residues. The V gene's germline CDR1 is SGDLS and CDR2 YYNGEE. J was trimmed by 3 bases and V by 3 bases; bases with no gene match: 0. CDR3 sequence (DNA): TGTGCCAGCAGCGCAGGGGGTGGAAACACCATATATTTT. This encodes CASSAGGGNTIYF.

CDR3 in DNA: TGTGCCAGCAGGTCCACGGGGGTTAGCAATCAGCCCCAGCATTTT. As protein: CASRSTGVSNQPQHF. The chain recombines TRBV6-5 with TRBJ1-5, with D maybe TRBD1 (5 bases). CDR3 size: 15 residues. Per germline, CDR1 MNHEY and CDR2 SVGAGI. V lost 6 bases and J lost 0, with 12 bases in between.

This clone was seen a handful of times. V usage is TRBV6-5 and J usage is TRBJ2-7; TRBD1 matches at 11 bases. The V segment lost 7 bases and the J segment 5 bases; nucleotides outside the gene matches: 7. This CDR3 has 14 residues. Germline loops: CDR1 MNHEY, CDR2 SVGAGI. CDR3 in DNA: TGTGCCAGCACCGCAGGACAGGGGGCCGACGAGCAGTACTTC. Protein: CASTAGQGADEQYF.

This sequence joins TRBV15 and TRBJ2-1, with no clear D. Between the trimmed V and J ends, which lost 0 bases and 6 bases, there was a span of 15 bases. The CDR3 runs to 16 residues. The germline V gene encodes CDR1 LNHNV and CDR2 YYDKDF (reference sequence). The CDR3 DNA is TGTGCCACCAGCAGAGATCGACTCTACATCGGCAATGAGCAGTTCTTC. Protein product: CATSRDRLYIGNEQFF.

This sequence joins TRBV10-2 and TRBJ2-4, with 7 bases lining up with TRBD1. Trimming took 2 bases from V and 5 from J; bases not matched to a gene: 0. This CDR3 is built from 13 residues. Germline CDR1 reads WSHSY; CDR2 reads SAAADI. The CDR3 DNA follows: TGCGCCAGCAGTGAGGGGACAGAAAACATTCAGTACTTC. Residues: CASSEGTENIQYF.

The V and J genes are TRBV27 and TRBJ1-5, with 8 bases lining up with TRBD1. The CDR3 has 14 residues. V trimming: 5 bases; J trimming: 6 bases; junction bases outside the gene matches: 6. CDR1 is MNHEY and CDR2 is SMNVEV in the germline V gene (reference sequence). This CDR3 is CASSDQGAGQPQHF. CDR3 nucleotide sequence: TGTGCCAGCAGTGACCAGGGGGCGGGTCAGCCCCAGCATTTT.

This chain uses TRBV24-1 with TRBJ2-1, with D perhaps TRBD2 (6 bases). Germline CDR1 KGHDR, CDR2 SFDVKD. The CDR3 has 14 residues. V lost 9 bases, J lost 3 bases, and 14 bases lay in between. The DNA for the CDR3 is TGTGCCACCGGTACGTCGGGGGACTACAATGAGCAGTTCTTC. It translates to CATGTSGDYNEQFF.

CDR3 coding DNA: TGTGCCAGCAGCTTATCAAGCGGGGGCCAAAACATTCAGTACTTC. Protein sequence: CASSLSSGGQNIQYF. The chain employs TRBV7-2 and TRBJ2-4; 8 nucleotides agree with TRBD2. Germline CDR1 SGHTA, CDR2 FQGNSA. Trimming at V came to 2 bases and at J to 5 bases, leaving 5 bases not matched to a gene. CDR3 length: 15 amino acids.

This clone was detected a few times. V and J are TRBV14 and TRBJ1-1; TRBD1 matches 9 bases. The CDR3 is made up of 16 amino acids. V was clipped by 4 bases and J by 0 bases; unmatched bases: 6. The germline V gene encodes CDR1 SGHDN and CDR2 FVKESK. This CDR3 is CASSPRTGAMNTEAFF. CDR3 in DNA: TGTGCCAGCAGCCCCCGGACAGGGGCTATGAACACTGAAGCTTTCTTT.

The chain combines TRBV6-4 with TRBJ2-3; 10 bases match TRBD2. The CDR3 spans 16 residues. With V trimmed by 3 bases and J by 2 bases, 5 bases remained unmatched. The germline V gene has CDR1 MRHNA and CDR2 SNTAGT. The CDR3 sequence: CASSEIAGGLTDTQYF. The CDR3, as DNA: TGTGCCAGCAGTGAGATAGCGGGGGGACTCACAGATACGCAGTATTTT.

For this clone: The same CDR3 arises from other DNA sequences in this sample as well. The V and J genes are TRBV7-3 and TRBJ1-1; tentative D call: TRBD1 (5 bases). Trimming removed 5 bases at V and 1 base at J, with 8 bases between. This CDR3 comprises 13 residues. From germline, CDR1 is SGHTA and CDR2 FQGTGA. The CDR3: CASSLQGNTEAFF. CDR3 nucleotides: TGTGCCAGCAGCCTCCAGGGGAACACTGAAGCTTTCTTT. The full variable domain, rest sourced from reference TRBV7-3 and TRBJ1-1, is GAGVSQTPSNKVTEKGKYVELRCDPISGHTALYWYRQSLGQGPEFLIYFQGTGAADDSGLPNDRFFAVRPEGSVSTLKIQRTERGDSAVYLCASSLQGNTEAFFGQGTRLTVV.

J is TRBJ1-2 and V is TRBV6-5; D may be TRBD1 (5 bases). The germline V gene encodes CDR1 MNHEY and CDR2 SVGAGI. This CDR3 has 16 residues. Trimming shortened V by 0 bases and J by 1 base, and 12 bases separated the two germline ends. CDR3 sequence reads: CASSYSGQRNNYGYTF. In DNA form, the CDR3 reads TGTGCCAGCAGTTACTCGGGGCAGAGAAATAACTATGGCTACACCTTC.

The DNA for the CDR3 is TGTGCCAGTAGTGAGGACAGTTACTCCTACGAGCAGTACTTC. It translates to CASSEDSYSYEQYF. The V and J genes are TRBV19 and TRBJ2-7; D perhaps matches TRBD1 (6 bases). The V end lost 5 bases, the J end lost 0 bases, and 11 bases lay between the germline ends. Germline V lookup: CDR1 LNHDA, CDR2 SQIVND (reference sequence). This CDR3 spans 14 amino acids.

V usage is TRBV11-2 and J usage is TRBJ1-3; D unclear. CDR1 and CDR2 from the germline V gene are SGHAT and FQNNGV. This CDR3 comprises 16 residues. V was cut by 5 bases and J by 4 bases, with 18 bases left in between. The CDR3 here is CASSPVTDPGGNTIYF. CDR3 nucleotide sequence: TGTGCCAGCAGCCCCGTTACTGATCCAGGCGGAAACACCATATATTTT.

The gene calls are TRBV29-1 and TRBJ1-2; D ambiguous. The CDR3 totals 14 residues. CDR1 and CDR2 from the germline V gene are SQVTM and ANQGSEA. Trimming took off 6 bases at V and 2 bases at J, with 16 bases between the two ends. The CDR3: CSVVQNRLNYGYTF. The CDR3, as DNA: TGCAGCGTAGTACAAAACCGTCTCAACTATGGCTACACCTTC.

The chain combines TRBV7-9 with TRBJ2-3; perhaps TRBD2 as D (5 bases). The germline CDR1 and CDR2 sequences are SEHNR and FQNEAQ (reference sequence). The CDR3 totals 15 residues. Between the trimmed V and J ends, which lost 5 bases and 4 bases, there was a span of 16 bases. The CDR3 DNA is TGTGCCAGCAGCCCAAGGGAGTTGCTCGCAGATACGCAGTATTTT. Translating gives CASSPRELLADTQYF.

The chain links TRBV19 to TRBJ2-1; 10 bases map to TRBD1. J was trimmed by 7 bases and V by 6 bases; bases with no gene match: 6. This CDR3 spans 14 amino acids. Germline-derived CDR1 and CDR2 are LNHDA and SQIVND (reference sequence). CDR3 loop: CASSAGTGENEQFF. In DNA form, the CDR3 reads TGTGCCAGTAGCGCCGGGACAGGGGAGAATGAGCAGTTCTTC.

This clone was detected a few times. The CDR3 nucleotides are TGTGCCAGCAGCCAAAGCGCCGGCGGTGAAGCTTTCTTT. It codes for CASSQSAGGEAFF. This sequence joins TRBV3-1 (or the pseudogene TRBV3-2) and TRBJ1-1; D is undetermined. Looked up from germline, CDR1 is LGHDT and CDR2 is YNNKEL (reference sequence). This CDR3 is built from 13 residues. V lost 2 bases and J lost 7, with 11 bases in between.

The gene calls are TRBV19 and TRBJ2-7; 7 positions match TRBD1. V shed 1 base, J shed 3 bases, and the junction held 3 bases outside the gene matches. Germline lookup yields CDR1 LNHDA and CDR2 SQIVND (reference sequence). The CDR3 consists of 14 residues. CDR3 in amino acids: CASSIGRGYYEQYF. The CDR3 DNA reads as TGTGCCAGTAGTATAGGCAGGGGGTACTACGAGCAGTACTTC.